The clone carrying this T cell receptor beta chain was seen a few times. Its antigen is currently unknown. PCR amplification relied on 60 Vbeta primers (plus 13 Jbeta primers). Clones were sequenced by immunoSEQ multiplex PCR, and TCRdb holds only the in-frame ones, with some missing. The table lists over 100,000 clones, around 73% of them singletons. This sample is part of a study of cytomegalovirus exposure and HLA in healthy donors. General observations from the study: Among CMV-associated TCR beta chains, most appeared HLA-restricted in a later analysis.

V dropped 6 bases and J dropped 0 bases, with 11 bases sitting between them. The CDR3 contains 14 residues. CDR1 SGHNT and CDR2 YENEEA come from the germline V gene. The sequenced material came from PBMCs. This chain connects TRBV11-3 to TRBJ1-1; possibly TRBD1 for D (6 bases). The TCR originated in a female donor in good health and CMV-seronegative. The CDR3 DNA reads TGTGCCAGCAGTCAATCAGGGGTGAACACTGAAGCTTTCTTT. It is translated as CASSQSGVNTEAFF.